This is a list of T cell receptor beta chains from one sample in a study of CD8 T cells in ankylosing spondylitis. From the 5' RACE reads, TCRdb called clonotypes with MiXCR, one entry per CDR3 protein. The data show 150,000 to 200,000 distinct CDR3 sequences, approximately 16% seen once. The specimen was blood, either unsorted or a sorted T cell fraction (not recorded which). The receptors here all came from a male donor with ankylosing spondylitis or in good health (not recorded which). CDR3s include the opening cysteine and the closing phenylalanine or tryptophan. The D gene is left open where the match is weak. Clone size is stated in some rows and not others, as once, few, many or a class when expanded.

v_call: TRBV7-2
clone_size: -
j_call: TRBJ1-1
d_call: -
cdr3_aa: CASSPMGAQAFF
cdr3_nt: TGTGCCAGCAGCCCTATGGGGGCCCAAGCTTTCTTT

v_call: TRBV29-1
clone_size: -
j_call: TRBJ2-5
d_call: TRBD2
cdr3_aa: CSVGLANQETQYF
cdr3_nt: TGCAGCGTCGGACTAGCGAACCAAGAGACCCAGTACTTC

v_call: TRBV29-1
clone_size: few
j_call: TRBJ2-1
d_call: -
cdr3_aa: CSVGTENDEQFF
cdr3_nt: TGCAGCGTTGGGACAGAAAATGACGAGCAGTTCTTC

v_call: TRBV20-1
clone_size: many
j_call: TRBJ2-2
d_call: -
cdr3_aa: CSARDESRVPGELFF
cdr3_nt: TGCAGTGCTAGAGACGAATCCAGGGTACCCGGGGAGCTGTTTTTT

v_call: TRBV3-1
clone_size: -
j_call: TRBJ1-1
d_call: -
cdr3_aa: CASSPGPGVAFF
cdr3_nt: TGTGCCAGCAGCCCAGGACCCGGAGTAGCTTTCTTT

v_call: TRBV7-9
clone_size: -
j_call: TRBJ2-3
d_call: -
cdr3_aa: CASSFSGPTDTQYF
cdr3_nt: TGTGCCAGCAGCTTTTCCGGCCCCACAGATACGCAGTATTTT

v_call: TRBV29-1
clone_size: few
j_call: TRBJ2-1
d_call: TRBD2
cdr3_aa: CSGERGASGNEQFF
cdr3_nt: TGCAGCGGAGAACGCGGGGCTAGCGGCAATGAGCAGTTCTTC

v_call: TRBV10-3
clone_size: many
j_call: TRBJ2-1
d_call: TRBD2
cdr3_aa: CAIGKREAGNEQFF
cdr3_nt: TGTGCCATCGGTAAACGGGAGGCCGGGAATGAGCAGTTCTTC

v_call: TRBV6-1
clone_size: -
j_call: TRBJ1-1
d_call: TRBD1
cdr3_aa: CASPPRGGGELLHTEAFF
cdr3_nt: TGTGCCAGCCCGCCGCGGGGAGGGGGCGAGTTACTGCACACTGAAGCTTTCTTT

v_call: TRBV20-1
clone_size: many
j_call: TRBJ2-2
d_call: -
cdr3_aa: CSAQDAGVTGELFF
cdr3_nt: TGCAGTGCTCAAGATGCAGGGGTCACCGGGGAGCTGTTTTTT

v_call: TRBV7-9
clone_size: -
j_call: TRBJ2-7
d_call: TRBD1
cdr3_aa: CASSLHGQGFYEQYF
cdr3_nt: TGTGCCAGCAGCTTACACGGACAGGGGTTCTACGAGCAGTACTTC

v_call: TRBV30
clone_size: -
j_call: TRBJ2-1
d_call: TRBD2
cdr3_aa: CAWSGLAGDEQFF
cdr3_nt: TGTGCCTGGAGCGGACTAGCGGGAGATGAGCAGTTCTTC

v_call: TRBV6-6
clone_size: few
j_call: TRBJ1-1
d_call: -
cdr3_aa: CASSYTRRRGGEAFF
cdr3_nt: TGTGCCAGCAGTTACACCAGGCGTCGGGGAGGTGAAGCTTTCTTT

v_call: TRBV18
clone_size: many
j_call: TRBJ1-4
d_call: TRBD1
cdr3_aa: CASSPRGQGNEKLFF
cdr3_nt: TGTGCCAGCTCACCACGAGGACAGGGCAATGAAAAACTGTTTTTT

v_call: TRBV5-1
clone_size: many
j_call: TRBJ2-1
d_call: TRBD2
cdr3_aa: CASSGGGYNEQFF
cdr3_nt: TGCGCCAGCAGCGGGGGAGGGTACAATGAGCAGTTCTTC

v_call: TRBV12-3/TRBV12-4
clone_size: -
j_call: TRBJ1-3
d_call: -
cdr3_aa: CASSGTAPGNTIYF
cdr3_nt: TGTGCCAGCAGTGGAACAGCCCCTGGAAACACCATATATTTT

v_call: TRBV6-1
clone_size: -
j_call: TRBJ2-7
d_call: TRBD1
cdr3_aa: CASSPRTGGSYEQYF
cdr3_nt: TGTGCCAGCAGTCCGCGGACAGGGGGCTCCTACGAGCAGTACTTC

v_call: TRBV20-1
clone_size: many
j_call: TRBJ1-5
d_call: TRBD1
cdr3_aa: CSASGDRAKGNQPQHF
cdr3_nt: TGCAGTGCTAGTGGGGACAGGGCTAAAGGCAATCAGCCCCAGCATTTT

v_call: TRBV10-3
clone_size: -
j_call: TRBJ1-5
d_call: -
cdr3_aa: CAISWGGGDNQPQHF
cdr3_nt: TGTGCCATCAGCTGGGGGGGCGGGGATAATCAGCCCCAGCATTTT

v_call: TRBV12-3/TRBV12-4
clone_size: -
j_call: TRBJ1-1
d_call: -
cdr3_aa: CASSLGRSSAAFF
cdr3_nt: TGTGCCAGCAGTTTAGGTCGCAGTTCTGCAGCTTTCTTT

v_call: TRBV5-4
clone_size: -
j_call: TRBJ1-2
d_call: -
cdr3_aa: CASSLDKINYGYTF
cdr3_nt: TGTGCCAGCAGCTTGGACAAAATTAACTATGGCTACACCTTC

v_call: TRBV20-1
clone_size: -
j_call: TRBJ1-2
d_call: -
cdr3_aa: CSALPGSRIDGYTF
cdr3_nt: TGCAGTGCACTCCCGGGATCGAGGATCGATGGCTACACCTTC

v_call: TRBV29-1
clone_size: few
j_call: TRBJ2-7
d_call: TRBD2
cdr3_aa: CSVLLAGEPTALYEQYF
cdr3_nt: TGCAGCGTTTTACTAGCGGGAGAACCAACGGCCCTCTACGAGCAGTACTTC

v_call: TRBV20-1
clone_size: few
j_call: TRBJ2-1
d_call: -
cdr3_aa: CSPAGSPEQFF
cdr3_nt: TGCAGTCCAGCGGGCAGTCCCGAGCAGTTCTTC

v_call: TRBV29-1
clone_size: few
j_call: TRBJ1-1
d_call: -
cdr3_aa: CSGYTLNTEAFF
cdr3_nt: TGCAGCGGCTACACCCTGAACACTGAAGCTTTCTTT

v_call: TRBV29-1
clone_size: few
j_call: TRBJ1-1
d_call: -
cdr3_aa: CSVVVGVNTEAFF
cdr3_nt: TGCAGCGTTGTCGTTGGGGTGAACACTGAAGCTTTCTTT

v_call: TRBV6-5
clone_size: -
j_call: TRBJ2-6
d_call: -
cdr3_aa: CASSYRSGLGANVLTF
cdr3_nt: TGTGCCAGCAGTTACCGGAGCGGGCTCGGGGCCAACGTCCTGACTTTC

v_call: TRBV6-2/TRBV6-3
clone_size: -
j_call: TRBJ2-1
d_call: -
cdr3_aa: CASRTGTRSEQFF
cdr3_nt: TGTGCCAGCAGGACCGGGACTCGCAGTGAGCAGTTCTTC

v_call: TRBV7-9
clone_size: -
j_call: TRBJ1-6
d_call: -
cdr3_aa: CASSLVGLDSPLHF
cdr3_nt: TGTGCCAGCAGCTTAGTAGGGTTGGATTCACCCCTCCACTTT

v_call: TRBV27
clone_size: many
j_call: TRBJ2-7
d_call: -
cdr3_aa: CASSGQPSYEQYF
cdr3_nt: TGTGCCAGCAGTGGTCAGCCCTCCTACGAGCAGTACTTC

v_call: TRBV27
clone_size: many
j_call: TRBJ2-2
d_call: TRBD2
cdr3_aa: CASGKAGVRTGELFF
cdr3_nt: TGTGCCAGTGGAAAAGCGGGAGTGCGGACCGGGGAGCTGTTTTTT

v_call: TRBV3-1
clone_size: -
j_call: TRBJ1-6
d_call: -
cdr3_aa: CASSQETEGSPLHF
cdr3_nt: TGTGCCAGCAGCCAAGAGACGGAGGGTTCACCCCTCCACTTT

v_call: TRBV7-3
clone_size: -
j_call: TRBJ2-3
d_call: -
cdr3_aa: CASSLNGWSTDTQYF
cdr3_nt: TGTGCCAGCAGCTTAAATGGCTGGAGCACAGATACGCAGTATTTT

v_call: TRBV20-1
clone_size: many
j_call: TRBJ2-3
d_call: TRBD2
cdr3_aa: CSARDQREATDTQYF
cdr3_nt: TGCAGTGCTAGAGACCAGCGGGAGGCCACAGATACGCAGTATTTT

v_call: TRBV6-4
clone_size: few
j_call: TRBJ2-3
d_call: -
cdr3_aa: CASSDSRGHGTDTQYF
cdr3_nt: TGTGCCAGCAGTGACTCCAGGGGCCACGGCACAGATACGCAGTATTTT

v_call: TRBV5-1
clone_size: many
j_call: TRBJ2-2
d_call: -
cdr3_aa: CASSLVGGKTGELFF
cdr3_nt: TGCGCCAGCAGCTTGGTTGGCGGGAAAACCGGGGAGCTGTTTTTT

v_call: TRBV4-1
clone_size: few
j_call: TRBJ2-1
d_call: -
cdr3_aa: CASSQATSSYNEQFF
cdr3_nt: TGCGCCAGCAGCCAAGCAACTAGCTCCTACAATGAGCAGTTCTTC

v_call: TRBV30
clone_size: -
j_call: TRBJ1-4
d_call: TRBD1
cdr3_aa: CAWRAGTAQNEKLFF
cdr3_nt: TGTGCCTGGAGGGCTGGGACAGCCCAAAATGAAAAACTGTTTTTT

v_call: TRBV5-1
clone_size: -
j_call: TRBJ1-4
d_call: TRBD1
cdr3_aa: CASSGGQGSGEKLFF
cdr3_nt: TGCGCCAGCAGCGGCGGACAGGGGTCGGGTGAAAAACTGTTTTTT

v_call: TRBV5-1
clone_size: -
j_call: TRBJ2-2
d_call: -
cdr3_aa: CASSLDREAGELFF
cdr3_nt: TGCGCCAGCAGCTTGGACAGGGAGGCCGGGGAGCTGTTTTTT

v_call: TRBV5-1
clone_size: many
j_call: TRBJ2-1
d_call: -
cdr3_aa: CASSDEMQQFF
cdr3_nt: TGCGCCAGCAGCGATGAGATGCAGCAGTTCTTC

v_call: TRBV5-6
clone_size: many
j_call: TRBJ1-5
d_call: TRBD1
cdr3_aa: CASSSGQPNQPQHF
cdr3_nt: TGTGCCAGCAGCTCGGGACAGCCCAATCAGCCCCAGCATTTT

v_call: TRBV5-6
clone_size: few
j_call: TRBJ1-2
d_call: -
cdr3_aa: CVSSEPGGWLYGYTF
cdr3_nt: TGTGTCAGCAGCGAGCCGGGGGGATGGCTTTATGGCTACACCTTC

v_call: TRBV29-1
clone_size: many
j_call: TRBJ2-1
d_call: -
cdr3_aa: CSVEEEGLPYNEQFF
cdr3_nt: TGCAGCGTTGAGGAGGAGGGGTTACCCTACAATGAGCAGTTCTTC

v_call: TRBV5-1
clone_size: many
j_call: TRBJ2-1
d_call: -
cdr3_aa: CASSSGTSYNEQFF
cdr3_nt: TGCGCCAGCAGCTCCGGGACGTCCTACAATGAGCAGTTCTTC

v_call: TRBV28
clone_size: -
j_call: TRBJ1-3
d_call: -
cdr3_aa: CASSPTVRGNTIYF
cdr3_nt: TGTGCCAGCAGTCCGACAGTCCGCGGAAACACCATATATTTT

v_call: TRBV29-1
clone_size: many
j_call: TRBJ2-1
d_call: TRBD2
cdr3_aa: CSVGGGTSGKVQFF
cdr3_nt: TGCAGCGTGGGAGGTGGGACTAGCGGAAAGGTGCAGTTCTTC

v_call: TRBV5-1
clone_size: many
j_call: TRBJ1-4
d_call: TRBD1
cdr3_aa: CASSLEGSRGAEKLFF
cdr3_nt: TGCGCCAGCAGCCTCGAAGGGAGCAGGGGGGCTGAAAAACTGTTTTTT

v_call: TRBV12-3/TRBV12-4
clone_size: many
j_call: TRBJ1-2
d_call: TRBD1
cdr3_aa: CASSFQGAVGYTF
cdr3_nt: TGTGCCAGCAGTTTCCAGGGGGCAGTAGGCTACACCTTC

v_call: TRBV5-1
clone_size: -
j_call: TRBJ2-5
d_call: TRBD2
cdr3_aa: CAGSPSGSGSWETQYF
cdr3_nt: TGCGCCGGCAGCCCCAGCGGTAGCGGGAGTTGGGAGACCCAGTACTTC